This TCR beta chain was profiled in a study of CD8 T cells in ankylosing spondylitis. TCRdb re-called the 5' RACE reads with MiXCR, one entry per CDR3 protein. The sample consists of around 100,000 distinct CDR3 sequences, 24% of them appearing once. The TCR comes from a male donor with ankylosing spondylitis. The source material was synovial fluid, either unsorted or a sorted T cell fraction (not recorded which).

CDR3 in DNA: TGCAGCGTTGTCGCACCGAACTTAGATACGCAGTATTTT. It yields the protein CSVVAPNLDTQYF. The chain links TRBV29-1 to TRBJ2-3; no definite D call. CDR3 size: 13 residues. V was trimmed by 4 bases and J by 5 bases, leaving 13 bases between them. CDR1 is SQVTM and CDR2 is ANQGSEA in the germline V gene.